This TCR beta chain was captured by sequencing in a study of blood T cell repertoires in COVID-19. At the level of the study: Samples came from the United States, Italy and Spain, spanning acute and convalescent COVID-19.

Using immunoSEQ multiplex PCR, the repertoire was profiled, and TCRdb retains in-frame clones only, with some absent. The table records approximately 250,000 clones, around 90% of them present only once. Germline V gives CDR1 LGHDT, CDR2 YNNKEL (reference sequence). This CDR3 is built from 15 residues. Trimming removed 3 bases at V and 4 bases at J, with 13 bases between. V is TRBV3-1 (or the pseudogene TRBV3-2) and J is TRBJ2-1; D possibly corresponds to TRBD1 (6 bases). The sample comprised PBMCs or T cells enriched from blood (not recorded which). The TCR originated in a woman aged 30 to 39 who had recovered from COVID-19. As DNA, the CDR3 is TGTGCCAGCAGCCAGATGGCAGGGACATACAATGAGCAGTTCTTC. Protein: CASSQMAGTYNEQFF.